The 5 T cell receptor beta chains listed next were all sequenced from one sample in a study of T cell responses to AZD1222 COVID-19 vaccine. This table comes from immunoSEQ multiplex PCR, and its TCRdb copy is limited to in-frame clones, with some not included. The table lists roughly 150,000 clones, 85% to 90% of them singletons. Sequences were derived from peripheral blood, sampled on day 0 of AZD1222 vaccination. These receptors were obtained from an adult in good health.

This chain uses TRBV4-1 with TRBJ1-2, with D hard to call. The CDR3 covers 14 residues. Trimming removed 1 base at V and 2 bases at J, with 8 bases between. CDR1 is MGHRA, CDR2 YSYEKL, per germline. CDR3 residues: CASSQVTTNYGYTF. DNA for the CDR3: TGCGCCAGCAGCCAAGTGACAACGAACTATGGCTACACCTTC.

This clone showed up just once. The J gene is TRBJ2-3, the V gene TRBV6-1; perhaps TRBD1 as D (5 bases). CDR1 is MNHNS, CDR2 SASEGT, per germline. CDR3 length equals 17 residues. The germline V and J ends were trimmed by 2 bases and 6 bases, with 21 bases remaining between them. Here the CDR3 reads CASSELQVGAKGDTQYF. DNA of the CDR3: TGTGCCAGCAGTGAATTACAGGTCGGTGCAAAGGGGGATACGCAGTATTTT.

The V gene is TRBV7-3, the J gene TRBJ2-3; no firm D call. Germline values: CDR1 SGHTA, CDR2 FQGTGA. V lost 4 bases and J lost 0, with 14 bases in between. The length of the CDR3 is 16 residues. The CDR3 nucleotides are TGTGCCAGCAGCTCCTCCCCGGTTACTAGCACAGATACGCAGTATTTT. Encoded protein: CASSSSPVTSTDTQYF.

The V call is TRBV7-9, the J call TRBJ2-3; unclear D gene. The CDR3 is 16 residues long. Per the germline V gene, CDR1 is SEHNR and CDR2 is FQNEAQ (reference sequence). Trimming removed 4 bases at V and 2 bases at J, with 16 bases between. This CDR3 reads CASSSSWPGITDTQYF. The CDR3 DNA reads as TGTGCCAGCAGCTCTAGTTGGCCCGGAATCACAGATACGCAGTATTTT.

The chain has TRBV21-1 and TRBJ1-2; the tabulated D call, TRBD1, remains unverified against the DNA. TRBV21-1 is an annotated pseudogene. The CDR3 totals 17 residues. The CDR3 sequence: CASSKGGTENANYGYTF. The CDR3 nucleotides read TGTGCCAGCAGCAAAGGAGGGACAGAAAATGCTAACTATGGCTACACCTTC.